These T cell receptor beta chains were read from a single sample in a study of patients and donors after allogeneic stem cell transplantation. TCRdb reanalysed the RT-PCR reads using MiXCR and keeps one entry per CDR3 protein. Here the sample spans some 150,000 distinct CDR3 sequences, over 30% being singletons. The sample taken for sequencing was blood, either unsorted or a sorted T cell fraction (not recorded which). The receptors here all came from a human donor who was either an allogeneic HSCT recipient or a stem cell or donor lymphocyte infusion donor (not recorded which). It is not recorded whose cells these are; they may come from a transplant donor. The CDR3 runs from the conserved cysteine through the conserved F or W. A D gene is named only where the DNA matches it firmly. Only some rows state a clone size, as once, few, many or a class for expanded clones.

v_call,d_call,clone_size,j_call,cdr3_aa,cdr3_nt
TRBV9,-,once,TRBJ2-3,CASSVVIADTQYF,TGTGCCAGCAGCGTAGTAATAGCAGATACGCAGTATTTT
TRBV5-6,-,-,TRBJ2-7,CASSLLGVSYEQYF,TGTGCCAGCAGCTTGTTGGGGGTCTCCTACGAGCAGTACTTC
TRBV12-3/TRBV12-4,-,few,TRBJ2-5,CASSWGNRDLFKETQYF,TGTGCCAGCAGTTGGGGAAACCGGGACCTATTCAAAGAGACCCAGTACTTC
TRBV15,-,-,TRBJ1-2,CATSSPDPGYYGYTF,TGTGCCACCAGCAGCCCAGATCCGGGGTACTATGGCTACACCTTC
TRBV6-2/TRBV6-3,TRBD1,-,TRBJ2-7,CASSRQGVYEQYF,TGTGCCAGCTCCAGACAGGGGGTCTACGAGCAGTACTTC
TRBV28,TRBD1,-,TRBJ2-2,CASSLPGQGPTGELFF,TGTGCCAGCAGTTTACCGGGACAGGGACCCACCGGGGAGCTGTTTTTT
TRBV7-6,-,-,TRBJ1-1,CASSLSRGGTNTESFF,TGTGCCAGCAGCCTCTCGAGAGGGGGAACGAACACTGAATCTTTCTTT
TRBV12-3/TRBV12-4,TRBD2,few,TRBJ2-3,CASSSDGTSGGLGTDTQYF,TGTGCCAGCAGTTCAGATGGGACTAGCGGGGGCCTTGGGACAGATACGCAGTATTTT
TRBV2,-,-,TRBJ1-2,CASSVSGYTF,TGTGCCAGCAGTGTTAGTGGCTACACCTTC
TRBV20-1,-,-,TRBJ1-1,CSASSGDAEAFF,TGCAGTGCTAGTTCAGGGGACGCTGAAGCTTTCTTT
TRBV6-2/TRBV6-3,-,-,TRBJ1-5,CASSYSPGRQPQHF,TGTGCCAGCAGTTACTCCCCAGGGCGGCAGCCCCAGCATTTT
TRBV12-3/TRBV12-4,TRBD1,-,TRBJ2-3,CASSPWGTGKWNTQYF,TGTGCCAGCAGTCCCTGGGGGACAGGGAAGTGGAATACGCAGTATTTT
TRBV7-9,-,-,TRBJ1-3,CASSLVGDSGNTIYF,TGTGCCAGCAGCTTAGTAGGGGATTCTGGAAACACCATATATTTT
TRBV29-1,TRBD1,-,TRBJ1-1,CSVHTGVYTEAFF,TGCAGCGTGCACACAGGGGTGTATACTGAAGCTTTCTTT
TRBV7-2,-,few,TRBJ1-2,CASSFKTLEGYTF,TGTGCCAGCAGCTTTAAAACCTTGGAGGGCTACACCTTC
TRBV5-5,-,few,TRBJ1-6,CASSLINSPLHF,TGTGCCAGCAGCTTGATTAATTCACCCCTCCACTTT
TRBV27,-,once,TRBJ1-1,CASSFSKDTEAFF,TGTGCCAGCAGTTTCTCGAAGGACACTGAAGCTTTCTTT
TRBV27,-,few,TRBJ1-2,CASKKGQDGYTF,TGTGCCAGCAAAAAGGGGCAGGATGGCTACACCTTC
TRBV9,-,few,TRBJ1-6,CASSVGTRAQRNSPLHF,TGTGCCAGCAGCGTAGGGACAAGGGCCCAGAGGAATTCACCCCTCCACTTT
TRBV12-3/TRBV12-4,-,few,TRBJ2-2,CASSLAANTGELFF,TGTGCCAGCAGTTTAGCAGCTAACACCGGGGAGCTGTTTTTT
TRBV12-3/TRBV12-4,-,-,TRBJ2-3,CASSLVRGTDTQYF,TGTGCCAGCAGTTTAGTTCGGGGGACAGATACGCAGTATTTT
TRBV7-9,-,many,TRBJ1-1,CASSLGSEAFF,TGCGCCAGCAGCTTGGGTTCTGAAGCTTTCTTT
TRBV6-5,-,-,TRBJ1-5,CATGRDTSNQPQHF,TGTGCCACGGGCCGGGACACTAGCAATCAGCCCCAGCATTTT
TRBV5-6,-,once,TRBJ1-2,CASSSLWYKGYTF,TGTGCCAGCAGCTCGCTCTGGTACAAGGGCTACACCTTC
TRBV12-3/TRBV12-4,-,-,TRBJ1-1,CASGPGGQVNTEAFF,TGTGCCAGCGGTCCCGGAGGGCAGGTGAACACTGAAGCTTTCTTT
TRBV29-1,TRBD2,-,TRBJ2-3,CSVLSGGSTDTQYF,TGCAGCGTTTTATCGGGGGGAAGCACAGATACGCAGTATTTT
TRBV28,TRBD1,-,TRBJ1-5,CASRGQGNSNQPQHF,TGTGCCAGCAGGGGACAGGGAAATAGCAATCAGCCCCAGCATTTT
TRBV28,TRBD1,-,TRBJ2-1,CASRFRDRPYNEQFF,TGTGCCAGCAGATTCCGGGACAGGCCCTACAATGAGCAGTTCTTC
TRBV7-6,-,few,TRBJ1-5,CASSLTGYQPQHF,TGTGCCAGCAGCTTAACGGGGTATCAGCCCCAGCATTTT
TRBV5-1,-,-,TRBJ2-2,CASSSRTALTGELFF,TGCGCCAGCAGCTCCAGGACAGCGTTGACCGGGGAGCTGTTTTTT
TRBV10-3,-,-,TRBJ2-7,CAIPGPRGGEQYF,TGTGCCATCCCCGGTCCGAGGGGCGGAGAGCAGTACTTC
TRBV6-2/TRBV6-3,-,-,TRBJ2-1,CASSFGASPYNEQFF,TGTGCCAGCAGCTTCGGGGCTAGTCCCTACAATGAGCAGTTCTTC
TRBV27,-,-,TRBJ1-5,CASSLSGGAHQPQHF,TGTGCCAGCAGTTTGTCGGGAGGGGCCCATCAGCCCCAGCATTTT
TRBV6-5,-,-,TRBJ2-3,CASSALTPGAQYF,TGTGCCAGCAGCGCCCTGACCCCAGGGGCGCAGTATTTT
TRBV7-9,-,-,TRBJ1-4,CASSKDGGANEKLFF,TGTGCCAGCAGCAAGGACGGAGGGGCTAATGAAAAACTGTTTTTT
TRBV3-1,TRBD1,-,TRBJ2-3,CASSQDRPRGLYF,TGTGCCAGCAGCCAAGATAGGCCTAGGGGGCTTTATTTT
TRBV7-2,-,-,TRBJ1-1,CASSPPGHPEAFF,TGTGCCAGCAGTCCCCCGGGACACCCTGAAGCTTTCTTT
TRBV7-6,-,-,TRBJ1-4,CASSYPGKEKLFF,TGTGCCAGCAGTTACCCAGGGAAGGAAAAACTGTTTTTT
TRBV27,-,few,TRBJ1-6,CASSLGQGPLHF,TGTGCCAGCAGTTTAGGGCAGGGACCCCTCCACTTT
TRBV3-1,-,few,TRBJ1-2,CASAAGLRYGYTF,TGTGCCAGCGCGGCGGGACTCCGCTATGGCTACACCTTC
TRBV12-3/TRBV12-4,-,-,TRBJ1-2,CASRRGGAGYTF,TGTGCCAGCAGACGGGGAGGGGCCGGCTACACCTTC